Below are 8 T cell receptor beta chains sequenced from a single sample in a study of tissue T cells after allogeneic stem cell transplantation (dated by TCRdb to 2021 to 2024). The library came from the immunoSEQ multiplex PCR assay. TCRdb obtained this table from immuneACCESS and retained in-frame rearrangements with V and J assigned. These tables miss some clones; where compared with another copy, unresolved V genes account for less than half of the shortfall, and the remainder is unexplained. The table for this sample lists 25,000 or so clones; about 90% of them were counted only once. The leading ten clones occupy approximately 2% of the sample. Per the publication, the time point label means: recipient (host-origin) PBMCs collected before allo-HCT. The specimen comprised blood, sampled before transplantation. The receptors stem from a male donor aged 60 or over who later had graft-versus-host disease after an allogeneic stem cell transplant.

The V call is TRBV6-5, the J call TRBJ2-7; 9 nucleotides agree with TRBD1. CDR1 and CDR2 from the germline V gene are MNHEY and SVGAGI. The CDR3 is 15 amino acids. Unmatched junction bases numbered 6, after V lost 4 bases and J lost 2 bases. The CDR3 nucleotides read TGTGCCAGCAGTTTTGGACAGGGGATGACCTACGAGCAGTACTTC. Translation gives CASSFGQGMTYEQYF.

The chain has TRBV6-5 and TRBJ2-5, with D unresolved. The V and J ends lost 7 bases and 3 bases respectively, with 9 bases between them. Germline assignment: CDR1 MNHEY and CDR2 SVGAGI. The CDR3 covers 12 residues. The CDR3 loop reads CASTWSEETQYF. In nucleotides, the CDR3 is TGTGCCAGCACGTGGTCTGAAGAGACCCAGTACTTC.

The chain employs TRBV5-6 and TRBJ2-5; 12 bases align to TRBD2. V trimming: 7 bases; J trimming: 1 base; junction bases outside the gene matches: 5. This CDR3 is 15 amino acids long. CDR1 and CDR2 from the germline V gene are SGHDT and YYEEEE. CDR3: CASPALAGGQETQYF. In DNA form, the CDR3 reads TGTGCCAGCCCTGCACTAGCGGGGGGCCAAGAGACCCAGTACTTC.

The chain joins TRBV19 to TRBJ1-6; 9 bases line up with TRBD1. The germline V gene encodes CDR1 LNHDA and CDR2 SQIVND (reference sequence). The CDR3 has 13 residues. V was pared by 4 bases and J by 11 bases, with 3 bases of the junction left unmatched. This CDR3 is CASSTGQGTPLHF. CDR3 bases: TGTGCCAGTAGTACAGGACAGGGGACACCCCTCCACTTT.

The chain has TRBV5-8 and TRBJ2-7; D remains unclear. The ends were cut back, 0 bases at V and 1 base at J, with 11 bases in the middle. Germline V gene data show CDR1 as SGHTS and CDR2 as YDEGEE. The CDR3 runs to 15 residues. This CDR3 is CASSLGTARSYEQYF. The CDR3 DNA sequence: TGTGCCAGCAGCTTGGGTACAGCGCGTTCCTACGAGCAGTACTTC.

The chain joins TRBV18 to TRBJ2-5; D is undetermined. The CDR3 has 11 residues. Trimming took off 3 bases at V and 5 bases at J, with 4 bases between the two ends. Germline V gene data show CDR1 as KGHSH and CDR2 as LQKENI. CDR3 protein: CASSPRETQYF. The CDR3 DNA is TGTGCCAGCTCACCTCGCGAGACCCAGTACTTC.

The chain links TRBV25-1 to TRBJ2-7; D gene ambiguous. V shed 7 bases and J shed 5 bases, with 15 bases lying between them. This CDR3 is built from 13 residues. The germline CDR1 and CDR2 sequences are MGHDK and SYGVNS. CDR3 nucleotide sequence: TGTGCCAGCAAAGGGTCCATGGTCCACGAGCAGTACTTC. This gives the protein CASKGSMVHEQYF.

The J gene is TRBJ2-7, the V gene TRBV2; D possibly uses TRBD1 or TRBD2 (6 bases each). This CDR3 has 13 residues. Germline lookup yields CDR1 SNHLY and CDR2 FYNNEI. Deletions cut 8 bases from V and 4 bases from J, with 15 bases between. The CDR3 loop is CASAQEGGYEQYF. The CDR3, as DNA: TGTGCCAGCGCACAGGAGGGGGGATACGAGCAGTACTTC.